This TCR beta chain was recorded in a study of PD-1 blockade in mismatch repair-deficient tumors. Study-level background: Enrolled about 2012-2016, patients had progressing, pretreated mismatch repair-deficient cancers of 12 types.

Trimming cost V 5 bases and J 7 bases, with 26 bases left between them. This CDR3 comprises 17 residues. CDR1 is SGHTA, CDR2 FQGNSA, per germline. This table comes from immunoSEQ multiplex PCR, and its TCRdb copy is limited to in-frame clones, with some not included. Seen here are tens of thousands of clones, about 84% observed once, and the top ten hold under 3%. Every patient had mismatch repair deficiency by PCR or immunohistochemistry. TCRs were sequenced from a few patients responding to pembrolizumab. Remarks on this clone: Its cognate antigen is unknown.

Study outcomes and limitations: Rapid post-treatment expansion, then contraction, generally preceding radiologic response, marked tumor-resident clones.

The material sequenced was peripheral blood, taken 12 weeks after starting pembrolizumab. The rearrangement uses TRBV7-2 and TRBJ1-2, with D perhaps matching TRBD1 (5 bases). The TCR originated in an adult with mismatch repair-deficient cancer. The CDR3 DNA follows: TGTGCCAGCAGCCTCCGGGAGAGAGATGGGGGGAGGTCTGGCTACACCTTC. This encodes CASSLRERDGGRSGYTF.